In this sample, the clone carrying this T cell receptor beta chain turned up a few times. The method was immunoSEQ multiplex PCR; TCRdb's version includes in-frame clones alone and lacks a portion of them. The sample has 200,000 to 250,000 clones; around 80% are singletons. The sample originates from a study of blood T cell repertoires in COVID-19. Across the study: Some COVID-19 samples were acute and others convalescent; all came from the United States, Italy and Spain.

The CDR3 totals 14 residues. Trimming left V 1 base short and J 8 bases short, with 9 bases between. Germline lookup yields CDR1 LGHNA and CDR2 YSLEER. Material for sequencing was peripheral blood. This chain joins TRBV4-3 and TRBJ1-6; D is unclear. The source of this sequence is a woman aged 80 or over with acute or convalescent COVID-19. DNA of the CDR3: TGCGCCAGCAGCCAAGCGAGGGCGGATTCACCCCTCCACTTT. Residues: CASSQARADSPLHF.